This T cell receptor beta chain originates from a study of blood T cell repertoires in COVID-19. Only in-frame clones appear in the TCRdb table, and some are missing; sequencing was by immunoSEQ multiplex PCR. Of fewer than 70,000 clones in the sample, roughly 86% were seen once. Source material: peripheral blood. The sequence derives from a middle-aged man with COVID-19, enrolled during active disease.

CDR3 in DNA: TGTGCCAGCAGTTACCGGACAGTGGTGAACACTGAAGCTTTCTTT. It encodes CASSYRTVVNTEAFF. The rearrangement joins TRBV28 to TRBJ1-1, with D perhaps TRBD1 (6 bases). Trimming removed 4 bases from V and 0 bases from J, with 12 bases in between. This CDR3 spans 15 amino acids. Germline V lookup: CDR1 MDHEN, CDR2 SYDVKM. The variable domain in full, completed from reference TRBV28 and TRBJ1-1, reads DVKVTQSSRYLVKRTGEKVFLECVQDMDHENMFWYRQDPGLGLRLIYFSYDVKMKEKGDIPEGYSVSREKKERFSLILESASTNQTSMYLCASSYRTVVNTEAFFGQGTRLTVV.